Listed here are 2 T cell receptor beta chains from one sample, sequenced in a study of regulatory and conventional T cells in RAG deficiency. Genomic DNA came from blood conventional CD4+ T cells gated CD25-low CD127-high. TCRdb keeps only in-frame clones here, not all; method: immunoSEQ multiplex PCR. The table has some 20,000 clones, approximately 93% seen once. The same specimen was also included in a second study, on regulatory T cells. Per that study: The primer mix had 52 TRBV and 13 TRBJ primers.

Material: CD4+ T cells sorted from blood. Receptors were obtained from a human donor in good health.

The rearrangement links TRBV5-1 to TRBJ1-6; no reliable D call. The CDR3 totals 15 residues. Trimming removed 0 bases at V and 5 bases at J, with 9 bases between. Germline assignment: CDR1 SGHRS and CDR2 YFSETQ. The CDR3 spells CASSLGQINNSPLHF. As DNA, the CDR3 is TGCGCCAGCAGCTTGGGGCAGATTAATAATTCACCCCTCCACTTT.

This clone was observed a single time. The chain has TRBV30 and TRBJ2-1; D is ambiguous. This CDR3 region has 13 residues. Germline V lookup: CDR1 GTSNPN, CDR2 SVGIG (reference sequence). V gave up 5 bases and J gave up 0 bases, with 8 bases separating them. The DNA of the CDR3 is TGTGCCTGGGACCCGGGCTCCTACAATGAGCAGTTCTTC. Amino acids: CAWDPGSYNEQFF.